The 20 T cell receptor beta chains below were found in one sample sequenced in a study of tumor-infiltrating lymphocytes in primary liver carcinoma (dated by TCRdb to about 2017). Total RNA and DNA were co-extracted without cell sorting from roughly 20-30 mg of bulk tissue using the AllPrep DNA/RNA mini kit. Sequenced on an Illumina HiSeq 2500. TCRbeta-specific cDNA was reverse-transcribed from around 500 ng total RNA using a constant-region primer and ProtoScript II reverse transcriptase. The TCRbeta libraries were prepared through three rounds of nested multiplex PCR following a slightly modified ARM-PCR procedure. Multiplex TRBV1-TRBV30 forward primers and a Cbeta reverse primer were used in the first two PCR rounds, each of which was run for around 10 cycles. Clones were called with MiXCR by TCRdb after fastp trimmed the public reads at Q25, and only in-frame beta chains were retained. One record per CDR3 amino acid sequence lists the most common genes and DNA. The sample has about 130,000 distinct CDR3 sequences on record, approximately 64% of them singletons. The top ten clones comprise less than 10% of the sample.

The sample comprised liver tumor tissue from sampling region 3. What this sample's cell subset or site label stands for: tumor region T3, left-lateral pole. All receptors derive from a woman aged 55-70 years with primary liver carcinoma and hepatitis B virus infection.

About this clonotype itself: One base away lies a much larger clone, so this may be a sequencing read error. CDR3 amino acids: CASSLAATLQPYF. CDR3 DNA sequence: TGTGCCAGCAGCTTAGCTGCGACGCTTCAACCTTACTTC. The chain is built from TRBV7-9 and TRBJ2-7, with D hard to call. The germline V and J ends were trimmed by 0 bases and 13 bases, with 16 bases remaining between them. The CDR3 extends over 13 amino acids. Looked up from germline, CDR1 is SEHNR and CDR2 is FQNEAQ (reference sequence).

In the case of this clonotype: The CDR3 end shows no conserved phenylalanine or tryptophan, and so a read error is likely. The CDR3 reads CASSSDQQGIVYNEQFL. The CDR3 coding sequence is TGTGCCAGCAGCTCAGATCAACAGGGCATAGTCTACAATGAGCAGTTCCTC. This chain links TRBV11-2 with TRBJ2-1; weak D call: TRBD1 (6 bases). The CDR3 loop spans 17 amino acids. V was trimmed by 4 bases and J by 3 bases, leaving 19 bases between them. Germline CDR1 SGHAT, CDR2 FQNNGV.

The rearrangement joins TRBV10-3 to TRBJ2-3; D is perhaps TRBD2 (5 bases). CDR1 ENHRY and CDR2 SYGVKD come from the germline V gene. V dropped 8 bases and J dropped 1 base, with 22 bases sitting between them. This CDR3 is 17 amino acids long. CDR3: CAICSTAGIEGTDTQYF. In DNA, the CDR3 is TGTGCCATCTGCTCAACGGCCGGGATAGAGGGCACAGATACGCAGTATTTT.

Details on this clonotype: A much larger clonotype is one base distant, so this may be a read error. J is TRBJ2-7 and V is TRBV5-1, with TRBD1 matching 8 bases. V lost 0 bases, J lost 0 bases, and 11 bases stayed unmatched. CDR3 size: 18 residues. Germline V lookup: CDR1 SGHRS, CDR2 YFSETQ. The DNA for the CDR3 is TGCGCCAGCAGCTTGGGGACTTGGACAGGGACTGGCTCCTACGAGCAGTACTTC. Protein product: CASSLGTWTGTGSYEQYF.

To note about this clonotype: Germline is not matched at one junction end, which may reflect a read error. The rearrangement joins TRBV12-3 or TRBV12-4 to TRBJ1-5; weak D call: TRBD1 (5 bases). CDR3 length: 13 residues. The CDR3 is CTSSGSGNQPQHF. CDR3 DNA: TGTACCAGTAGTGGGTCAGGGAATCAGCCCCAGCATTTT.

In the case of this clonotype: This may be a read error, as it is one base from a much larger clone. The gene calls are TRBV7-8 and TRBJ2-7; TRBD1 agrees at 9 bases. CDR3 length: 16 residues. CDR1 SGHVS and CDR2 FQNEAQ come from the germline V gene. The CDR3 DNA is TGTGCCAGGAGCTTAGAGACCGGGACAGGGAGGTCCGAGCAGTACTTC. Its translation is CARSLETGTGRSEQYF.

The table lists this clonotype with a count of one. A much larger clone is a single base away; this may be a read error. This sequence joins TRBV7-3 and TRBJ1-1, with D possibly TRBD1 on 5 matching bases. The CDR3 is 15 residues long. V lost 4 bases and J 5 bases, leaving 17 bases between the germline ends. Germline lookup yields CDR1 SGHTA and CDR2 FQGTGA. CDR3 DNA sequence: TGTGCCAGCAGCTCCAAGCCGGGGGGTAGGACTGAAGCTTTCTTT. It encodes CASSSKPGGRTEAFF.

This clonotype was picked up a small number of times. A much more abundant neighbour one base away suggests this may be a read error. The gene calls are TRBV20-1 and TRBJ2-2, with 10 bases fitting TRBD2. CDR1 is DFQATT, CDR2 SNEGSKA, per germline (reference sequence). Unmatched junction bases numbered 13, after V lost 2 bases and J lost 7 bases. This CDR3 is built from 17 residues. The chain's CDR3 is CSARYPASGSLGGELFF. CDR3 sequence (DNA): TGCAGTGCTAGATATCCGGCTAGCGGGAGTCTGGGCGGGGAGCTGTTTTTT.

Note on this clonotype: This may be a read error, as it is one base from a much larger clone. V is TRBV29-1 and J is TRBJ2-1, with a possible D match to TRBD2 (6 bases). V was clipped by 3 bases and J by 0 bases, with 12 bases between them. CDR1 is SQVTM and CDR2 is ANQGSEA in the germline V gene. The CDR3 sequence is 15 residues long. CDR3 in DNA: TGCAGCGTTGACTTCGGCGGGAACTCCTACAATGAGCAGTTCTTC. It translates to CSVDFGGNSYNEQFF.

This clonotype has only a few counts. V and J are TRBV20-1 and TRBJ1-6, with 12 bases fitting TRBD1. Germline lookup yields CDR1 DFQATT and CDR2 SNEGSKA (reference sequence). V lost 5 bases and J lost 6; bases outside the gene matches: 5. The CDR3 is 15 amino acids. The CDR3 reads CSAPGTGGSNSPLHF. DNA of the CDR3: TGCAGTGCTCCCGGGACAGGGGGCTCTAATTCACCCCTCCACTTT.

Notes on this clonotype: No conserved phenylalanine or tryptophan is present at the end of the CDR3, so a read error is the likely explanation. For the CDR3, the DNA is TGCGCCAGTAGCCAACCCAGGACCCCCTACGAGCAGTACATC. Translation: CASSQPRTPYEQYI. The V call is TRBV4-1, the J call TRBJ2-7; no clear D. The germline V gene encodes CDR1 MGHRA and CDR2 YSYEKL. This CDR3 comprises 14 residues.

This clonotype is labeled as medium-sized. This chain uses TRBV11-2 with TRBJ2-2; D is undetermined. The CDR3 has 14 amino acids. Germline V gene sequence: CDR1 SGHAT, CDR2 FQNNGV. V was shortened by 1 base and J by 0 bases, with 3 bases between the two germline ends. The CDR3 reads CASSLGSNTGELFF. The CDR3 DNA follows: TGTGCCAGCAGCTTAGGGTCGAACACCGGGGAGCTGTTTTTT.

As to this clonotype: With a much larger clone just one base away, this may be a read error. The J gene is TRBJ2-7, the V gene TRBV5-1; the D gene is possibly TRBD1 (6 bases). The CDR3 loop spans 14 amino acids. V was pared by 1 base and J by 5 bases, with 13 bases between. From germline, CDR1 is SGHRS and CDR2 YFSETQ. CDR3 amino acids: CASSLQGFVDEQYF. DNA for the CDR3: TGCGCCAGCAGCTTGCAGGGGTTCGTGGACGAGCAGTACTTC. The whole variable domain, remainder taken from reference TRBV5-1 and TRBJ2-7, is KAGVTQTPRYLIKTRGQQVTLSCSPISGHRSVSWYQQTPGQGLQFLFEYFSETQRNKGNFPGRFSGRQFSNSRSEMNVSTLELGDSALYLCASSLQGFVDEQYFGPGTRLTVT.

Comments on this clonotype: Possible read error: a much larger clone is one base away. The V gene is TRBV28, the J gene TRBJ2-7; perhaps TRBD1 as D (6 bases). Germline lookup yields CDR1 MDHEN and CDR2 SYDVKM. CDR3 length equals 17 residues. V lost 1 base and J 2 bases, leaving 18 bases between the germline ends. In nucleotides, the CDR3 is TGTGCCAGCAGTTTATACTCGGGACAAGCGGATACCTACGAGCAGTACTTC. It codes for CASSLYSGQADTYEQYF.

In regard to this clonotype: A much bigger clone sits one base away, suggesting this may be a read error. The conserved phenylalanine or tryptophan normally closing the CDR3 is absent here, so this likely arose from a read error. The chain links TRBV5-4 to TRBJ1-4; D is possibly TRBD1 (6 bases). The germline CDR1 and CDR2 sequences are SGHNT and YYREEE (reference sequence). CDR3 length: 14 amino acids. The V end was cut by 7 bases, the J end by 5 bases, with 15 bases between. This CDR3 is CASSLRQANEKLFL. The CDR3 DNA follows: TGTGCCAGCTCATTACGACAGGCAAATGAAAAACTGTTTCTT.

In this sample, this clonotype turned up many times. The chain carries TRBV28 and TRBJ2-7; 11 bases are shared with TRBD2. V lost 10 bases, J lost 5 bases, and 16 bases stayed unmatched. CDR1 is MDHEN, CDR2 SYDVKM, per germline. This CDR3 spans 16 amino acids. The CDR3 sequence is CATGGKELAGVNEQYF. The CDR3 nucleotides read TGTGCCACCGGGGGTAAGGAACTAGCGGGAGTAAACGAGCAGTACTTC.

A word on this clonotype: A much larger clone is a single base away; this may be a read error. The chain employs TRBV6-6 and TRBJ1-5, with 9 bases that match TRBD1. CDR1 is MNHNY, CDR2 SVGAGI, per germline (reference sequence). The CDR3 has 17 residues. The CDR3 here is CASSYGQGSFSSQPQHF. CDR3 nucleotides: TGTGCCAGCAGTTACGGACAGGGGAGTTTTAGCAGTCAGCCCCAGCATTTT.

With respect to this clonotype: The junction differs from germline at one of its ends, possibly a read error. The chain joins TRBV5-1 to TRBJ1-4; 8 nucleotides match TRBD1. Germline CDR1 is SGHRS and CDR2 is YFSETQ. The CDR3 has 15 amino acids. The CDR3 nucleotides read TGCGTCAGCAGCTTGGAACAGGGGGGAGGTGAAAAACTGTTTTTT. Translated: CVSSLEQGGGEKLFF.

There are many counts of this clonotype. The J gene is TRBJ1-1, the V gene TRBV6-1, with D possibly TRBD1 on 6 matching bases. Trimming left V 6 bases short and J 1 base short, with 15 bases between. The CDR3 totals 15 residues. Germline V gene sequence: CDR1 MNHNS, CDR2 SASEGT. CDR3 sequence reads: CASSVYRVGNTEAFF. CDR3 bases: TGTGCCAGCAGCGTTTACAGGGTCGGGAACACTGAAGCTTTCTTT.

The chain links TRBV4-1 to TRBJ2-3; D may be TRBD1 (5 bases). CDR1 is MGHRA, CDR2 YSYEKL, per germline. This CDR3 is 16 amino acids long. V lost 0 bases to trimming and J lost 2 bases, with 12 bases between them. CDR3 bases: TGCGCCAGCAGCCAAGATCGGCATGGGGCCACAGATACGCAGTATTTT. This sequence encodes CASSQDRHGATDTQYF.